This T cell receptor (beta chain) originates from a study of T-cell memory formation after mild COVID-19. Findings and caveats of the study: Clones that contracted from day 15 to 85 were balanced CD4/CD8, while later expanders leaned CD4+.

The germline V gene encodes CDR1 LGHDT and CDR2 YNNKEL (reference sequence). The CDR3 contains 15 residues. With 1 base removed from V and 0 bases from J, the gap between germline ends came to 9 bases. TCRdb recomputed calls from the 5' RACE reads with MiXCR, one row per CDR3 protein. This sample has under 350,000 distinct CDR3 sequences, with 15% to 20% found just once. Comment on this clonotype: Its antigen remains unknown.

The source is a man aged 18-30 years who had mild COVID-19 (a few samples of this study predate the infection). Cell type and time point are not known. The rearrangement uses TRBV3-1 and TRBJ1-1; D not resolved. Material: PBMCs or a T cell subset sorted from them (not recorded which). CDR3 in amino acids: CASSQVANLNTEAFF. The CDR3 bases are TGTGCCAGCAGCCAAGTCGCGAACCTGAACACTGAAGCTTTCTTT.